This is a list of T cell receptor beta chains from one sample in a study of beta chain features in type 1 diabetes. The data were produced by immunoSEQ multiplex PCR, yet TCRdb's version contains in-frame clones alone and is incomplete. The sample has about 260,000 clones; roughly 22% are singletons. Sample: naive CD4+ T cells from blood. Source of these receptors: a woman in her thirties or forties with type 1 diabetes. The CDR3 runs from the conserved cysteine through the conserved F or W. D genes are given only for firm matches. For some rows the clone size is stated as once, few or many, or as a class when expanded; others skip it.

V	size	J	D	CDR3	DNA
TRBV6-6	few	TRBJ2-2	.	CASSYGQNDYTGELFF	TGTGCCAGCAGTTACGGCCAGAACGACTACACCGGGGAGCTGTTTTTT
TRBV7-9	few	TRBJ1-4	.	CASSSEKLFF	TGTGCCAGCAGTTCGGAAAAACTGTTTTTT
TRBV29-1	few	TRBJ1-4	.	CSVEGYGANEKLFF	TGCAGCGTTGAAGGTTACGGGGCTAATGAAAAACTGTTTTTT
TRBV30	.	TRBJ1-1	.	CAWSGRGNTEAFF	TGTGCCTGGAGTGGCAGGGGGAACACTGAAGCTTTCTTT
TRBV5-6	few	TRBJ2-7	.	CASSRQYEQYF	TGTGCCAGCAGCCGCCAGTACGAGCAGTACTTC
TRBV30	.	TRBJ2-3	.	CAWTASGDTQYF	TGTGCCTGGACCGCATCAGGGGATACGCAGTATTTT
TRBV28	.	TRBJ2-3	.	CASLDSRNTQYF	TGTGCCAGTTTGGACAGTAGAAATACGCAGTATTTT
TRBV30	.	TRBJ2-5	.	CAWSVTQGSETQYF	TGTGCCTGGAGTGTAACACAGGGTTCGGAGACCCAGTACTTC
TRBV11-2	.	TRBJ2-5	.	CASSLGTGREKTQYF	TGTGCCAGCAGCTTAGGGACAGGGCGGGAGAAGACCCAGTACTTC
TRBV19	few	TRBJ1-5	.	CASSISTGRQPQHF	TGTGCCAGTAGTATCTCCACAGGGCGTCAGCCCCAGCATTTT
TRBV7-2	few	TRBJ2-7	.	CASSLAEGQRSRQYF	TGTGCCAGCAGCTTAGCAGAGGGCCAGCGTTCCCGGCAGTACTTC
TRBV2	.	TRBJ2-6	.	CASSFGANVLTF	TGTGCCAGCAGCTTCGGGGCCAACGTCCTGACTTTC
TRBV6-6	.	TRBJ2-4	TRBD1	CASNPGQALGDIQYF	TGTGCCAGCAACCCTGGACAGGCTCTGGGGGACATTCAGTACTTC
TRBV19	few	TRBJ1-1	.	CASSIEGLTAEAFF	TGTGCCAGTAGTATCGAGGGTCTTACGGCTGAAGCTTTCTTT
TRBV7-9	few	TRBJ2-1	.	CASSPIPYNEQFF	TGTGCCAGCAGCCCCATCCCCTACAATGAGCAGTTCTTC
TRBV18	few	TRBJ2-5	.	CASSPKQDLVATQYF	TGTGCCAGCTCACCGAAGCAGGATTTGGTGGCGACCCAGTACTTC
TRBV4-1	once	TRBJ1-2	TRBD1	CASSHLYRDRENYGYTF	TGCGCCAGCAGCCACCTTTATAGGGACAGGGAAAACTATGGCTACACCTTC
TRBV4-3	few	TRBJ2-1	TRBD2	CASRLAGANEQFF	TGCGCCAGTAGGCTAGCGGGAGCGAATGAGCAGTTCTTC
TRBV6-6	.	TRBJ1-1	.	CASSYYRVGNTEAFF	TGTGCCAGCAGTTACTACAGGGTTGGAAACACTGAAGCTTTCTTT
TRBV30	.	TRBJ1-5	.	CAWSGGGGNQPQHF	TGTGCCTGGAGTGGGGGGGGCGGCAATCAGCCCCAGCATTTT
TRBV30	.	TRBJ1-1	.	CAWSVGQNTEAFF	TGTGCCTGGAGTGTAGGACAGAACACTGAAGCTTTCTTT
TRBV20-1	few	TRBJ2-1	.	CSATDSHEQFF	TGCAGTGCTACCGACAGCCATGAGCAGTTCTTC
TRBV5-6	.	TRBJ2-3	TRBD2	CASSFRLAGATDTQYF	TGTGCCAGCAGCTTTCGACTAGCGGGAGCCACAGATACGCAGTATTTT
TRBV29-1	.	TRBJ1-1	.	CSVSDRNTEAFF	TGCAGCGTTTCTGACAGGAACACTGAAGCTTTCTTT
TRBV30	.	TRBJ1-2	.	CAWSVSQGIYGYTF	TGTGCCTGGAGTGTTTCCCAGGGCATCTATGGCTACACCTTC
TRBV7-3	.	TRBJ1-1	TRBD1	CASRRDRDTEAFF	TGTGCCAGCAGAAGGGACAGGGACACTGAAGCTTTCTTT
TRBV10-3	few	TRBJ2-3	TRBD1	CAISESRGPFSF	TGTGCCATCAGTGAGTCAAGGGGGCCCTTCTCTTTT
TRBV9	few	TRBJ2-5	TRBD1	CASSVSSRGDRGATQYF	TGTGCCAGCAGCGTATCGAGCAGGGGCGACAGGGGAGCGACCCAGTACTTC
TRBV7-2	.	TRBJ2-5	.	CASSLRRRETQYF	TGTGCCAGCAGCTTAAGACGGCGGGAGACCCAGTACTTC
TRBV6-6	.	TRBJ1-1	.	CASSYRSEAFF	TGTGCCAGCAGTTACCGGTCTGAAGCTTTCTTT
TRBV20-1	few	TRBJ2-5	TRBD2	CSAGRGETQYF	TGCAGTGCGGGGCGGGGGGAGACCCAGTACTTC
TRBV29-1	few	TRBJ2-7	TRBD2	CSVSGLAGGYEQYF	TGCAGCGTTTCCGGACTAGCGGGAGGCTACGAGCAGTACTTC
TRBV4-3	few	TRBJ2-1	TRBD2	CASSQDGGRSSYNEQFF	TGCGCCAGCAGCCAAGACGGCGGGAGATCGTCCTACAATGAGCAGTTCTTC
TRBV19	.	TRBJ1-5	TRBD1	CASADRGGSQPQHF	TGTGCCAGTGCGGACAGGGGGGGAAGTCAGCCCCAGCATTTT
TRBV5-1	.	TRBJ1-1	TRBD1	CASSLAQGAEAFF	TGCGCCAGCAGCTTGGCACAGGGGGCTGAAGCTTTCTTT
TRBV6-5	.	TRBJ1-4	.	CASAINREGEKLFF	TGTGCCAGCGCTATCAACAGGGAGGGTGAAAAACTGTTTTTT
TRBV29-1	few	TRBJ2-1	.	CSVAPGNNEQFF	TGCAGCGTAGCGCCGGGGAACAATGAGCAGTTCTTC